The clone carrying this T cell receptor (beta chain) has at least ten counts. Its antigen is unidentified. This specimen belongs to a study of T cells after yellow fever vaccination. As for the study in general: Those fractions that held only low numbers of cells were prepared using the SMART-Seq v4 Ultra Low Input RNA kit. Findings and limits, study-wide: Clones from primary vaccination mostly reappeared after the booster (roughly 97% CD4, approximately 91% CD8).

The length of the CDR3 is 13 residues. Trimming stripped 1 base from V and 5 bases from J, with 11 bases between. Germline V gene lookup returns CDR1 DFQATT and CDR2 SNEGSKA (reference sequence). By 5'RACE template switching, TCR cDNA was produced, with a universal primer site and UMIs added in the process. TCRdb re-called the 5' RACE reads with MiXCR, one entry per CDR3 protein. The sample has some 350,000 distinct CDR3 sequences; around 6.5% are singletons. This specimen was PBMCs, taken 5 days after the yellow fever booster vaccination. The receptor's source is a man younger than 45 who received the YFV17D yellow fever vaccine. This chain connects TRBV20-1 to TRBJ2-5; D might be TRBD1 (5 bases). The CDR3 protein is CSARVPGWETQYF. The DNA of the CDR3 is TGCAGTGCTAGAGTCCCAGGGTGGGAGACCCAGTACTTC.